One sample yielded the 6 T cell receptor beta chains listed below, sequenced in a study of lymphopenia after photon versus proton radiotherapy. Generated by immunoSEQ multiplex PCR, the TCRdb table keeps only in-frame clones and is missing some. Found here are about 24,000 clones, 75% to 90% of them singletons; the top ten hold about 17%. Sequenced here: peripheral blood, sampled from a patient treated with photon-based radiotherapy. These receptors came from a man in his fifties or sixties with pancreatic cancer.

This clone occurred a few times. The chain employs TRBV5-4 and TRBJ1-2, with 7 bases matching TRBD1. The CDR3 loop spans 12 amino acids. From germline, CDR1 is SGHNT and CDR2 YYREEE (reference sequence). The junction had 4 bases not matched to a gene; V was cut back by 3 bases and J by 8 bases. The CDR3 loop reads CASSWRQGGYTF. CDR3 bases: TGTGCCAGCAGCTGGAGACAGGGAGGCTACACCTTC.

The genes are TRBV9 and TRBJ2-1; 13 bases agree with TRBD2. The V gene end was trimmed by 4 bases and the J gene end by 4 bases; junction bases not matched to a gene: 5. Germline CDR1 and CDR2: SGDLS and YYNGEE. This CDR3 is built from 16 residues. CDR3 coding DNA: TGTGCCAGCAGCCCGAGGACTAGCGGGGGATACAATGAGCAGTTCTTC. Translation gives CASSPRTSGGYNEQFF.

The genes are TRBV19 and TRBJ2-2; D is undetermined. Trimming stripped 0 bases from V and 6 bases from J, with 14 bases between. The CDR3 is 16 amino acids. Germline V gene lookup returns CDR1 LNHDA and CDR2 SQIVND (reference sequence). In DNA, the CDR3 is TGTGCCAGTAGTATAGAACTTGTGGGGTATCCCGGGGAGCTGTTTTTT. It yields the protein CASSIELVGYPGELFF.

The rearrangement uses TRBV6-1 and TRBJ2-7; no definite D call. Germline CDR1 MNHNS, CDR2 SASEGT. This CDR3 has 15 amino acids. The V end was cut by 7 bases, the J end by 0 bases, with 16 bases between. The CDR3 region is CASNPKGGDSYEQYF. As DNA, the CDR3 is TGTGCCAGCAACCCAAAAGGCGGTGACTCCTACGAGCAGTACTTC.

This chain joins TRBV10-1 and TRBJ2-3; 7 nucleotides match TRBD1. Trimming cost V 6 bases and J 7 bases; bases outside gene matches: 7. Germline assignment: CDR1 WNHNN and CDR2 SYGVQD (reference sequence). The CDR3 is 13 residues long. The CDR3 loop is CASRDRNDHTQYF. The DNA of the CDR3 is TGCGCCAGCAGGGACAGGAACGACCATACGCAGTATTTT.

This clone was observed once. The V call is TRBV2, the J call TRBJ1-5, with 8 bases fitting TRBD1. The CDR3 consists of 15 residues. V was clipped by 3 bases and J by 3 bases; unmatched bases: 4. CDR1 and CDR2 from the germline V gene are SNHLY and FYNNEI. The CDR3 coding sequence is TGTGCCAGCAGTGACCGGGGACAGGTCAATCAGCCCCAGCATTTT. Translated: CASSDRGQVNQPQHF.